One and the same sample provided the 4 T cell receptor beta chains below, sequenced in a study of cytomegalovirus exposure and HLA in healthy donors. The PCR contained 60 Vbeta and 13 Jbeta primers. TCRdb's table, derived via immunoSEQ multiplex PCR, lists solely in-frame clones and lacks some. This table holds 200,000 to 250,000 clones, 85% to 90% found once. The material sequenced was PBMCs. The receptors stem from a human donor in good health.

The chain couples TRBV5-4 to TRBJ2-3, with 9 bases lining up with TRBD1. The ends lost 1 base at V and 7 bases at J; junction bases unmatched: 10. Germline V gene lookup returns CDR1 SGHNT and CDR2 YYREEE (reference sequence). The CDR3 covers 16 residues. Here the CDR3 DNA reads TGTGCCAGCAGCTTGTCCTCCGGGACAGGGCAAAATACGCAGTATTTT. Protein sequence: CASSLSSGTGQNTQYF.

The chain is built from TRBV2 and TRBJ1-5; TRBD1 is a possible D gene (5 bases). CDR1 SNHLY and CDR2 FYNNEI come from the germline V gene. The CDR3 is 13 residues long. The germline V and J ends were trimmed by 7 bases and 3 bases, with 10 bases remaining between them. CDR3: CASNGGNNQPQHF. In nucleotides, the CDR3 is TGTGCCAGCAACGGGGGGAACAATCAGCCCCAGCATTTT. Full variable domain (rest looked up from reference TRBV2 and TRBJ1-5): EPEVTQTPSHQVTQMGQEVILRCVPISNHLYFYWYRQILGQKVEFLVSFYNNEISEKSEIFDDQFSVERPDGSNFTLKIRSTKLEDSAMYFCASNGGNNQPQHFGDGTRLSIL.

V is TRBV6-5 and J is TRBJ2-1, with TRBD2 matching over 8 bases. CDR1 and CDR2 from the germline V gene are MNHEY and SVGAGI. The V segment lost 4 bases and the J segment 7 bases; nucleotides outside the gene matches: 12. The CDR3 has 16 residues. The CDR3, as DNA: TGTGCCAGCAGTTCTTTAGGAGCGGGAGTATTGAATGAGCAGTTCTTC. As protein: CASSSLGAGVLNEQFF.

The V gene is TRBV25-1, the J gene TRBJ2-1, with D possibly TRBD2 on 7 matching bases. Between the trimmed V and J ends, which lost 5 bases and 5 bases, there was a span of 22 bases. Per germline, CDR1 MGHDK and CDR2 SYGVNS. CDR3 length equals 17 residues. DNA of the CDR3: TGTGCCAGCAGTTCGCGCCGTGGGGGGGCAAGGGACAATGAGCAGTTCTTC. Amino acids: CASSSRRGGARDNEQFF.